The T cell receptor beta chain described here comes from a study of shared clonotypes between healthy human individuals. Broader study findings: Apart from blood, nothing was sampled; tissue repertoires likely differ. The study found roughly 5% of naive CD4 clonotypes shared across a few donors.

CD4+ cells yielded CD45RA+ naive and CD45RA-negative memory subsets. The table came from immunoSEQ multiplex PCR; TCRdb's copy has only in-frame clones and leaves some out. The data contain over 1.4 million clones, around 95% of them singletons. Concerning this clone: Its antigen remains unknown. A read error may produce the germline difference seen at one junction end.

CDR1 SGHRS and CDR2 YFSETQ come from the germline V gene. The length of the CDR3 is 13 residues. This TCR was recovered from a man in his thirties or forties in good health. The sample comprised naive CD4+ T cells sorted from blood. Subset of the sample: CD45RA+ positively selected. The V gene is TRBV5-1, the J gene TRBJ2-7; 8 positions match TRBD1. In DNA form, the CDR3 reads TGCGCCAGCAGCCCGTCTGGCGGGGACAGGAGGTCCTTC. Residues: CASSPSGGDRRSF.